This is a list of T cell receptor beta chains from one sample in a study of cytomegalovirus exposure and HLA in healthy donors. Assay: immunoSEQ multiplex PCR; the TCRdb copy retains only in-frame clones and omits some. Among about 140,000 clones listed, 76% were seen once. Sequenced material: PBMCs. The receptor source for this set is a male donor in good health and CMV-seronegative. The CDR3 runs from the conserved cysteine through the conserved F or W. D genes are given only for firm matches. Only part of the rows carry a size: once, few, many, or a class if the clone is expanded.

v_gene,abundance,j_gene,d_gene,CDR3aa,CDR3nt
TRBV19,-,TRBJ2-5,TRBD1,CASSIETGGSRETQYF,TGTGCCAGTAGTATAGAAACAGGGGGTTCTCGAGAGACCCAGTACTTC
TRBV13,-,TRBJ2-7,TRBD1,CASSLERGQVSYEQYF,TGTGCCAGCAGCTTAGAACGAGGACAGGTCTCCTACGAGCAGTACTTC
TRBV29-1,few,TRBJ1-4,-,CSVEGSQPNEKLFF,TGCAGCGTTGAAGGCTCACAGCCTAATGAAAAACTGTTTTTT
TRBV5-1,-,TRBJ2-2,TRBD2,CASSFLRTSGTGELFF,TGCGCCAGCAGCTTCCTAAGGACTAGCGGCACCGGGGAGCTGTTTTTT
TRBV28,few,TRBJ1-5,-,CASNPSGGGNQPQHF,TGTGCCAGCAATCCCTCGGGCGGGGGCAATCAGCCCCAGCATTTT
TRBV18,-,TRBJ1-5,TRBD1,CASSPPGAGGRQPQHF,TGTGCCAGCTCACCACCGGGGGCAGGGGGCAGACAGCCCCAGCATTTT
TRBV7-2,once,TRBJ1-2,TRBD1,CASSLGPGQGIDGYTF,TGTGCCAGCAGCTTAGGCCCTGGACAGGGAATTGATGGCTACACCTTC
TRBV19,-,TRBJ2-3,TRBD1,CASSTPRTGRTDTQYF,TGTGCCAGTAGTACGCCCCGGACAGGGCGAACAGATACGCAGTATTTT
TRBV7-6,-,TRBJ1-5,TRBD1,CASSSGTGGQPQHF,TGTGCCAGCAGCTCGGGGACAGGGGGTCAGCCCCAGCATTTT
TRBV9,-,TRBJ2-3,-,CASSVVGEADTQYF,TGTGCCAGCAGCGTAGTAGGGGAGGCAGATACGCAGTATTTT
TRBV5-4,-,TRBJ2-7,-,CASSSPEGAYEQYF,TGTGCCAGCAGCTCACCGGAAGGGGCTTACGAGCAGTACTTC
TRBV16,once,TRBJ1-5,-,CASSHGGDYSNQPQHF,TGTGCCAGCAGCCACGGGGGTGACTATAGCAATCAGCCCCAGCATTTT
TRBV2,few,TRBJ1-1,-,CASNPGMNTEAFF,TGTGCCAGCAATCCAGGAATGAACACTGAAGCTTTCTTT
TRBV5-1,-,TRBJ2-4,-,CASSSLPGRSSFRQYF,TGCGCCAGCAGCTCCCTCCCGGGTCGCTCCTCGTTTAGGCAGTACTTC
TRBV19,few,TRBJ2-7,-,CASTRETGLYEQYF,TGTGCCAGTACCAGGGAGACGGGACTCTACGAGCAGTACTTC
TRBV28,-,TRBJ1-5,-,CASSRGVQPQHF,TGTGCCAGCAGCCGGGGGGTTCAGCCCCAGCATTTT
TRBV11-2,-,TRBJ1-1,-,CASSLGTSEAFF,TGTGCCAGCAGCTTAGGGACTTCTGAAGCTTTCTTT
TRBV27,-,TRBJ1-1,TRBD1,CASSPRGGGIEAFF,TGTGCCAGCAGTCCCCGTGGAGGGGGCATTGAAGCTTTCTTT
TRBV6-5,few,TRBJ1-3,-,CASSYGGVSGNTIYF,TGTGCCAGCAGTTATGGGGGGGTCTCTGGAAACACCATATATTTT